These 14 T cell receptor beta chains were sequenced from one sample in a study of shared clonotypes between healthy human individuals. Profiling relied on immunoSEQ multiplex PCR, and the TCRdb table lists in-frame clones only, not all of them. This repertoire shows about 2 million clones, roughly 96% found once; its top ten account for 0.13%. Sequencing was performed on naive CD4+ T cells sorted from blood. Subset described: CD45RA+ positively selected. These TCRs come from a man aged 18 to 30 in good health.

The rearrangement links TRBV18 to TRBJ1-4, with a tentative D call TRBD1 (5 bases). The CDR3 covers 16 residues. Germline assignment: CDR1 KGHSH and CDR2 LQKENI. V was shortened by 5 bases and J by 0 bases, with 13 bases between the two germline ends. CDR3 sequence reads: CASSAEQVATNEKLFF. The CDR3 DNA reads as TGTGCCAGCTCAGCTGAACAGGTTGCAACTAATGAAAAACTGTTTTTT.

The chain recombines TRBV10-3 with TRBJ1-6, with a weak D call TRBD1 (5 bases). CDR3 length equals 12 residues. Per germline, CDR1 ENHRY and CDR2 SYGVKD. The ends were cut back, 10 bases at V and 8 bases at J, with 12 bases in the middle. CDR3 in amino acids: CASGDGYSPLHF. The CDR3 DNA is TGTGCCAGCGGGGACGGGTATTCACCCCTCCACTTT.

In nucleotides, the CDR3 is TGCAGCGTTGAAGATCGCGGGCAGGGGGACGGCTATGGCTACACCTTC. It is translated as CSVEDRGQGDGYGYTF. This chain uses TRBV29-1 with TRBJ1-2, with 7 bases fitting TRBD1. CDR3 length equals 16 residues. CDR1 and CDR2 (germline): SQVTM, ANQGSEA. The V and J ends lost 0 bases and 4 bases, in that order; junction bases with no gene match: 11.

This chain links TRBV28 with TRBJ2-3; 11 positions match TRBD2. The CDR3 extends over 14 amino acids. J gave up 10 bases and V 5 bases, and 8 bases lay outside the gene matches. The germline CDR1 and CDR2 sequences are MDHEN and SYDVKM. CDR3 coding DNA: TGTGCCAGCAGTCAACCGGGACTAGCGGTTGCGCAGTATTTT. It is translated as CASSQPGLAVAQYF.

CDR3 protein: CASSLTGFARLSTSYEQYF. The CDR3 nucleotides are TGTGCCAGCAGCTTGACGGGGTTCGCGAGACTTTCTACTTCCTACGAGCAGTACTTC. V and J are TRBV5-6 and TRBJ2-7; TRBD2 is a possible D gene (5 bases). Deletions cut 1 base from V and 1 base from J, with 24 bases between. The V gene's germline CDR1 is SGHDT and CDR2 YYEEEE. This CDR3 has 19 residues.

The gene calls are TRBV6-5 and TRBJ1-2, with 7 bases matching TRBD1. The junction had 7 bases not matched to a gene; V was cut back by 2 bases and J by 4 bases. There are 15 residues in the CDR3. Germline V gene data show CDR1 as MNHEY and CDR2 as SVGAGI. CDR3 residues: CASSYRNDRAYGYTF. DNA of the CDR3: TGTGCCAGCAGTTACCGTAACGACAGGGCCTATGGCTACACCTTC.

The chain joins TRBV6-6 to TRBJ2-7; the D gene is possibly TRBD2 (5 bases). V was shortened by 4 bases and J by 6 bases, with 16 bases between the two germline ends. This CDR3 has 14 amino acids. Per the germline V gene, CDR1 is MNHNY and CDR2 is SVGAGI (reference sequence). CDR3 sequence: CASSSGIQVFEQYF. CDR3 nucleotides: TGTGCCAGCAGTTCCGGGATTCAGGTCTTCGAGCAGTACTTC.

Written as DNA, the CDR3 is TGTGCCAGCAGTTTATCCAGTCGGCAAGAGACCCAGTACTTC. Its protein is CASSLSSRQETQYF. The gene calls are TRBV27 and TRBJ2-5; D is unclear. The germline CDR1 and CDR2 sequences are MNHEY and SMNVEV (reference sequence). V shed 0 bases and J shed 2 bases, with 7 bases lying between them. The CDR3 sequence is 14 residues long.

V gene TRBV9 combines with J gene TRBJ1-5; D call uncertain. Germline CDR1 SGDLS, CDR2 YYNGEE. Trimming shortened V by 3 bases and J by 3 bases, and 7 bases separated the two germline ends. The CDR3 runs to 13 residues. CDR3 residues: CASSADHNQPQHF. The CDR3 region has the DNA TGTGCCAGCAGCGCAGACCACAATCAGCCCCAGCATTTT.

The chain links TRBV19 to TRBJ1-2, with D uncertain. The germline gives CDR1 LNHDA, CDR2 SQIVND (reference sequence). The V end lost 1 base, the J end lost 4 bases, and 19 bases lay between the germline ends. This CDR3 is built from 17 residues. DNA for the CDR3: TGTGCCAGTAGTATAGGGCCTCAGGAGCAGCGGGCCTATGGCTACACCTTC. It codes for CASSIGPQEQRAYGYTF.

This rearrangement joins TRBV7-6 to TRBJ2-1; D possibly corresponds to TRBD2 (5 bases). Germline lookup yields CDR1 SGHVS and CDR2 FNYEAQ. This CDR3 is built from 16 residues. Trimming left V 0 bases short and J 3 bases short, with 12 bases between. As DNA, the CDR3 is TGTGCCAGCAGCTTAGCGGGTGACTATATCTACAATGAGCAGTTCTTC. The encoded protein is CASSLAGDYIYNEQFF.

This chain connects TRBV7-3 to TRBJ2-2, with D perhaps TRBD1 (6 bases). Germline V gives CDR1 SGHTA, CDR2 FQGTGA. The ends were cut back, 7 bases at V and 5 bases at J, with 14 bases in the middle. The CDR3 runs to 14 residues. The CDR3 loop is CASTSDRWTGELFF. The CDR3 DNA sequence: TGTGCCAGCACCTCGGACAGATGGACCGGGGAGCTGTTTTTT. Together with reference TRBV7-3 and TRBJ2-2, the CDR3 gives the full variable domain: GAGVSQTPSNKVTEKGKYVELRCDPISGHTALYWYRQSLGQGPEFLIYFQGTGAADDSGLPNDRFFAVRPEGSVSTLKIQRTERGDSAVYLCASTSDRWTGELFFGEGSRLTVL.

Concerning this clone itself: Additional DNA sequences in this sample encode the identical CDR3. The rearrangement joins TRBV4-3 to TRBJ2-1; 8 bases are shared with TRBD2. The CDR3 sequence is 16 residues long. V shed 0 bases, J shed 1 base, and the junction held 2 bases outside the gene matches. Germline CDR1 is LGHNA and CDR2 is YSLEER. The CDR3 sequence: CASSQEAGGSYNEQFF. CDR3 nucleotides: TGCGCCAGCAGCCAAGAGGCGGGAGGATCCTACAATGAGCAGTTCTTC.

The rearrangement uses TRBV12-5 and TRBJ2-7; D not resolved. V was clipped by 1 base and J by 1 base, with 8 bases between them. This CDR3 comprises 14 residues. CDR1 and CDR2 (germline): LGHNT, FRNRAP. CDR3 DNA sequence: TGTGCTAGTGGTTTGGACGAGTTATCCTACGAGCAGTACTTC. It translates to CASGLDELSYEQYF.